This TCR beta chain is drawn from a study of blood T cell repertoires in COVID-19. Study in general: Spain, Italy and the United States supplied samples that represented acute and convalescent COVID-19. Nucleic acid was either cDNA or gDNA, and it came from T cells, B-cell-depleted T cells, or PBMCs.

Trimming took 0 bases from V and 2 from J, leaving 8 bases between them. Germline V gene lookup returns CDR1 PRHDT and CDR2 FYEKMQ (reference sequence). The CDR3 is 16 residues long. As originally analysed: Reference gene primer amplification in the assay estimated nucleated cell counts. Clones were sequenced by immunoSEQ multiplex PCR, and TCRdb holds only the in-frame ones, with some missing. The V and J calls and clone size are taken from that table; D and trimming were inferred from the DNA. The sample lists around 170,000 clones; about 86% were seen once. J is TRBJ1-6 and V is TRBV13, with a possible D match to TRBD1 (5 bases). This TCR derives from a middle-aged man with active or convalescent COVID-19. Sequences were obtained from peripheral blood. The CDR3 sequence: CASSLGGAAYNSPLHF. The CDR3, as DNA: TGTGCCAGCAGCTTAGGAGGGGCGGCCTATAATTCACCCCTCCACTTT.